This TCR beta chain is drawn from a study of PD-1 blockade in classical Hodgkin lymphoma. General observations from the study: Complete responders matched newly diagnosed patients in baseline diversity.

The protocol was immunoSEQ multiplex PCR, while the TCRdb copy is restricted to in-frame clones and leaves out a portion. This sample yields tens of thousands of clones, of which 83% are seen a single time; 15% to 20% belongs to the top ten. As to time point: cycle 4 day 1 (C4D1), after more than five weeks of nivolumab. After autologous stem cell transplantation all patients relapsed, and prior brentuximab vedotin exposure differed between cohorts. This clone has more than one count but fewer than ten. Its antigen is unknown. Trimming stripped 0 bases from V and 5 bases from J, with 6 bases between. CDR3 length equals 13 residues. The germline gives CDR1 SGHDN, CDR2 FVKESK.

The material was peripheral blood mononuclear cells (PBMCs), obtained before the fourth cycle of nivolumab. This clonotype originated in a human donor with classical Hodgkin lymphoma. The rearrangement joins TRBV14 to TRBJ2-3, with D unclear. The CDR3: CASSQERIDTQYF. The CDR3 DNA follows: TGTGCCAGCAGCCAAGAAAGGATAGATACGCAGTATTTT.